These 14 T cell receptor beta chains were sequenced from one sample in a study of cytomegalovirus exposure and HLA in healthy donors (dated by TCRdb to about 2017). The library relied on the immunoSEQ multiplex PCR assay. A mixture of 60 forward primers for TCR Vbeta segments and 13 reverse primers for TCR Jbeta segments was used in the multiplex PCR. TCRdb's version of the immuneACCESS table is confined to in-frame rearrangements and falls short of the full clone set. An unresolved V gene accounts for under half of the shortfall where checked; the remainder is of unknown origin. A total of tens of thousands of clones appear in this sample, roughly 76% of them only once. The top ten hold approximately 8.9% of the sample. Sequenced input: PBMCs. These receptors all stem from a woman in her twenties or thirties in good health and CMV-seropositive.

This clone was seen a few times. The chain is built from TRBV14 and TRBJ2-2, with TRBD2 as a possible D gene (7 bases). With 4 bases removed from V and 5 bases from J, the gap between germline ends came to 17 bases. The CDR3 covers 16 residues. The germline CDR1 and CDR2 sequences are SGHDN and FVKESK. The CDR3 spells CASSPPGGPGTGELFF. The CDR3 bases are TGTGCCAGCAGCCCGCCGGGGGGCCCTGGGACCGGGGAGCTGTTTTTT.

The chain employs TRBV6-5 and TRBJ2-3; 8 nucleotides match TRBD1. With 0 bases clipped from V and 4 bases from J, the junction kept 3 bases outside the gene matches. The CDR3 is made up of 15 amino acids. Looked up from germline, CDR1 is MNHEY and CDR2 is SVGAGI. The CDR3 reads CASSYSGQGADTQYF. In nucleotides, the CDR3 is TGTGCCAGCAGTTACTCAGGACAGGGCGCAGATACGCAGTATTTT.

The chain combines TRBV19 with TRBJ1-2; 7 bases match TRBD1. The trim removed 5 bases at V and 8 bases at J, leaving 14 bases unmatched. The CDR3 runs 15 residues. Germline CDR1 reads LNHDA; CDR2 reads SQIVND (reference sequence). The CDR3 spells CASSPQTGNPMGYTF. CDR3 in DNA: TGTGCCAGTAGTCCCCAGACAGGGAACCCTATGGGCTACACCTTC.

The chain carries TRBV6-5 and TRBJ1-1; tentatively, D is TRBD1 (5 bases). Per the germline V gene, CDR1 is MNHEY and CDR2 is SVGAGI. V lost 2 bases, J lost 1 base, and 8 bases lay in between. The CDR3 has 14 residues. CDR3 bases: TGTGCCAGCAGTTACGGGGCAGGGAACACTGAAGCTTTCTTT. As protein: CASSYGAGNTEAFF.

The J gene is TRBJ2-1, the V gene TRBV30, with 12 bases aligning to TRBD2. The germline CDR1 and CDR2 sequences are GTSNPN and SVGIG (reference sequence). V dropped 5 bases and J dropped 5; count of bases not matched to a gene: 10. The CDR3 length is 16 residues. CDR3 residues: CAWDLTGLAGNNEQFF. The CDR3 DNA sequence: TGTGCCTGGGACCTAACCGGACTAGCGGGGAACAATGAGCAGTTCTTC.

The chain has TRBV19 and TRBJ1-4; 9 nucleotides align to TRBD1. V dropped 6 bases and J dropped 8; count of bases not matched to a gene: 13. The CDR3 covers 16 residues. Looked up from germline, CDR1 is LNHDA and CDR2 is SQIVND (reference sequence). In DNA, the CDR3 is TGTGCCAGTAGGACAGGGGGGTTTTTCAGTGGCGAAAAACTGTTTTTT. Protein: CASRTGGFFSGEKLFF.

The chain uses TRBV5-8 and TRBJ2-3; 7 bases agree with TRBD2. Germline trimming cut 4 bases from V and 2 bases from J; bases unmatched to any gene: 10. The length of the CDR3 is 16 residues. CDR1 is SGHTS, CDR2 YDEGEE, per germline. The CDR3, as DNA: TGTGCCAGCAGCAGACTACTAGCGAGCCTCACAGATACGCAGTATTTT. This sequence encodes CASSRLLASLTDTQYF.

The rearrangement joins TRBV11-2 to TRBJ2-1, with D unclear. Germline V gene data show CDR1 as SGHAT and CDR2 as FQNNGV. With 2 bases removed from V and 0 bases from J, the gap between germline ends came to 5 bases. The CDR3 length is 14 residues. The CDR3 here is CASSLRVSYNEQFF. CDR3 bases: TGTGCCAGCAGCTTACGGGTCTCCTACAATGAGCAGTTCTTC.

The rearrangement links TRBV5-4 to TRBJ2-1; no firm D call. The length of the CDR3 is 12 residues. Per the germline V gene, CDR1 is SGHNT and CDR2 is YYREEE (reference sequence). V was pared by 4 bases and J by 7 bases, with 9 bases between. CDR3 DNA sequence: TGTGCCAGCAGCCTTCCTAGGAATGAGCAGTTCTTC. Translated: CASSLPRNEQFF.

J is TRBJ1-2 and V is TRBV2; 9 positions agree with TRBD1. V lost 7 bases, J lost 5 bases, and 8 bases stayed unmatched. The CDR3 has 14 residues. CDR1 SNHLY and CDR2 FYNNEI come from the germline V gene. The CDR3 sequence: CASTIQGARYGYTF. As DNA, the CDR3 is TGTGCCAGCACCATACAGGGGGCAAGGTATGGCTACACCTTC.

The CDR3 reads CASSYSDGGSYEQYF. The CDR3 region has the DNA TGTGCCAGCAGTTACTCGGACGGGGGCTCCTACGAGCAGTACTTC. The rearrangement uses TRBV6-6 and TRBJ2-7; tentative D call: TRBD2 (6 bases). The CDR3 consists of 15 residues. Germline CDR1 is MNHNY and CDR2 is SVGAGI (reference sequence). Trimming pared 0 bases from V and 0 bases from J, leaving 9 bases between.

V gene TRBV6-5 combines with J gene TRBJ2-5; tentatively, D is TRBD2 (6 bases). CDR1 is MNHEY and CDR2 is SVGAGI in the germline V gene. Trimming took 6 bases from V and 7 from J, leaving 21 bases between them. The CDR3 has 15 residues. The CDR3 DNA is TGTGCCAGCAGACTCGGGGGAACAATGGGGGTGACCCAGTACTTC. Translated, it gives CASRLGGTMGVTQYF.

This chain joins TRBV30 and TRBJ2-2; TRBD1 aligns across 7 bases. The length of the CDR3 is 14 residues. V lost 3 bases, J lost 7 bases, and 8 bases stayed unmatched. The V gene's germline CDR1 is GTSNPN and CDR2 SVGIG (reference sequence). The CDR3, as DNA: TGTGCCTGGAGCGGACAGGTGGCCGGCGGGGAGCTGTTTTTT. Translated: CAWSGQVAGGELFF.

The rearrangement uses TRBV30 and TRBJ1-2; maybe TRBD1 (6 bases). The germline CDR1 and CDR2 sequences are GTSNPN and SVGIG (reference sequence). The CDR3 is 15 residues long. V lost 7 bases and J 2 bases, leaving 20 bases between the germline ends. The CDR3 sequence is CAYTRDMGFNYGYTF. DNA of the CDR3: TGTGCCTATACCCGGGACATGGGATTCAACTATGGCTACACCTTC.